This T cell receptor beta chain was identified during a study of response to subunit inactivated influenza vaccine. TCRdb re-analysed the RT-PCR reads in MiXCR, keeping a single row per CDR3 protein. The sample lists about 700,000 distinct CDR3 sequences, approximately 14% occurring once. The CDR3 contains 14 residues. V was pared by 11 bases and J by 2 bases, with 6 bases of the junction left unmatched. Germline-derived CDR1 and CDR2 are KGHDR and SFDVKD. The material sequenced was PBMCs from blood, taken 11 to 12 days after vaccination. This chain connects TRBV24-1 to TRBJ2-2; 8 nucleotides align to TRBD1. This TCR came from a man aged 45-60 years who received an inactivated influenza vaccine. The CDR3 is CAIRDRGNTGELFF. CDR3 nucleotide sequence: TGTGCCATCCGCGACAGGGGCAACACCGGGGAGCTGTTTTTT.